This T cell receptor beta chain was recorded in a study of Ad26.COV2.S vaccination and SARS-CoV-2 variants. The CDR3 sequence is 15 residues long. V lost 5 bases to trimming and J lost 0 bases; unmatched junction nucleotides: 6. Germline lookup yields CDR1 SGHTA and CDR2 FQGTGA. Broader study findings: Vaccine recipients surpassed placebo recipients in spike-specific TCR breadth. TCR breadth and depth estimates may have understated total T cell responses.

As for this clone: What it binds is unknown.

The data were produced by immunoSEQ multiplex PCR, yet TCRdb's version contains in-frame clones alone and is incomplete. Altogether about 480,000 clones are present, 87% being singletons, with the ten largest covering 9.5% to 15%. Treatment given: approximately 18 received Ad26.COV2.S at low or high dose, single or two shots; 5 received placebo; per-sample allocation not given. Sampling took place 63 days after the first vaccine or placebo injection. The sample was peripheral blood, taken in a trial of Ad26.COV2.S vaccine versus placebo. This TCR was recovered from a person between 18 and 65 years old who received the Ad26.COV2.S COVID-19 vaccine or a placebo. The chain has TRBV7-3 and TRBJ1-1; TRBD1 agrees at 7 bases. The CDR3 DNA reads TGTGCCAGCAGCCGGGACAGCAACATGAACACTGAAGCTTTCTTT. Amino acid sequence: CASSRDSNMNTEAFF.